The clone carrying this TCR beta chain was seen a few times. Its antigen is undetermined. This entry is derived from a study of blood T cells in healthy people across ages. Findings of the study overall: Strong correlation was found linking TCR beta diversity to naive T cell percentage.

CDR1 LGHNA and CDR2 YSLEER come from the germline V gene. This CDR3 is built from 15 residues. Between the trimmed V and J ends, which lost 0 bases and 5 bases, there was a span of 12 bases. Isolation recovered at least 6 million PBMCs from every sample. A J-beta primer mix and a sample-barcoded 5' primer were used in a second PCR of about 7 to 12 cycles. Samples each returned at least 2.5 million CDR3-containing paired-end reads. TCRdb redid the calling of the 5' RACE reads with MiXCR, one entry per CDR3 protein. The sample lists approximately 800,000 distinct CDR3 sequences; 62% were seen once. The clonotype originates from a man in his thirties or forties in good health. The chain is built from TRBV4-3 and TRBJ2-3; D may be TRBD1 (6 bases). Specimen: blood. CDR3 in DNA: TGCGCCAGCAGCCAAGATGGACAGACCCGAGATACGCAGTATTTT. Amino acid sequence: CASSQDGQTRDTQYF.